Sequencing of this T cell receptor beta chain was carried out in a study of shared clonotypes between healthy human individuals. Study as a whole: Those who served as donors were a couple of women and a few men between the ages of 18 and 49. Overall study findings and caveats: Investigators expected sequencing depth to affect clonotype sharing among donors.

V gave up 4 bases and J gave up 5 bases, with 13 bases separating them. The CDR3 length is 14 residues. Germline assignment: CDR1 SGHRS and CDR2 YFSETQ. Loaded into unsorted PBMC replicate PCRs was around 300 ng DNA, 30,000 to 35,000 T cell genomes. Produced via immunoSEQ multiplex PCR; TCRdb's table is partial and in-frame only. The sample has hundreds of thousands of clones, over 65% seen once. This clone showed up just once. Its antigen is not identified. The receptor comes from a middle-aged woman in good health. Some clones in this sample may be carry-over from other donors' samples. Source material: PBMCs. The rearrangement joins TRBV5-1 to TRBJ2-1; D not certain. The CDR3 DNA is TGCGCCAGCAGCCGTCTGGGGAACGACAATGAGCAGTTCTTC. It translates to CASSRLGNDNEQFF.